In its sample, the clone carrying this T cell receptor beta chain was seen a few times. The record originates from a study of blood T cells in healthy people across ages. A second PCR of about 6 to 12 cycles used a sample-barcoded 5' primer and a J-beta primer mix. From the 5' RACE reads, TCRdb called clonotypes with MiXCR, one entry per CDR3 protein. Among over a million distinct CDR3 sequences listed, under 55% were seen once. The TCR sequence derives from a woman aged 55-75 years in good health. Sequencing was done on a sample of blood.

CDR3 region: CASSLSTQSSEQYF. The DNA of the CDR3 is TGTGCCAGCAGCCTATCCACTCAGTCTAGCGAGCAGTACTTC. The V gene is TRBV7-6, the J gene TRBJ2-4, with D hard to call. The J call is doubtful: the DNA matches TRBJ2-7 better. This CDR3 comprises 14 residues. CDR1 and CDR2 from the germline V gene are SGHVS and FNYEAQ.